One and the same sample provided the 30 T cell receptor beta chains below, sequenced in a study of T cells expressing NK-cell markers. Each CDR3 protein gets one entry in TCRdb, which reprocessed the 5' RACE reads and gives no DNA. The table for this sample gives about 440,000 distinct CDR3 sequences. Input material: blood T cells: a sorted CD56 or NKG2C T cell subset, CD4+ or CD8+ T cells, or bulk PBMC T cells (not recorded which). Every receptor here comes from a woman between 18 and 69 years old in good health.

The chain recombines TRBV4-3 with TRBJ2-5; checking the TCRdb D call of TRBD2 is not possible without DNA. CDR1 is LGHNA and CDR2 is YSLEER in the germline V gene. The CDR3 is 13 residues long. This chain's CDR3 is CASSSSGDGTQYF.

The rearrangement uses TRBV7-9 and TRBJ2-1; TCRdb names TRBD2, which stays unverified in the absence of DNA. CDR1 is SEHNR, CDR2 FQNEAQ, per germline (reference sequence). The CDR3 covers 15 residues. The CDR3 sequence is CASSFVPSGDEGQFF.

The gene calls are TRBV4-3 and TRBJ2-5; TCRdb selects TRBD2, and the lack of DNA leaves this call unchecked. In germline, CDR1 is LGHNA, CDR2 YSLEER. The CDR3 runs 18 residues. CDR3 loop: CASSQEPSGRATQETQYF.

V gene TRBV5-1 combines with J gene TRBJ2-1; without DNA, the TCRdb call of TRBD2 cannot be checked. The length of the CDR3 is 14 residues. Per germline, CDR1 SGHRS and CDR2 YFSETQ. This chain's CDR3 is CASSLEGPLNEQFF.

The genes are TRBV19 and TRBJ2-1; the TCRdb D gene call, TRBD2, has no DNA to confirm it. This CDR3 has 15 amino acids. Germline loops: CDR1 LNHDA, CDR2 SQIVND (reference sequence). Here the CDR3 reads CASSIAGGGYNEQFF.

V and J are TRBV6-1 and TRBJ1-5; the TCRdb call, TRBD1, lacks DNA for checking. Germline CDR1 reads MNHNS; CDR2 reads SASEGT. The CDR3 consists of 16 residues. This CDR3 is CASSQAGQAINQPQHF.

The chain is built from TRBV4-3 and TRBJ2-3; no DNA is available, so the TRBD1 call from TCRdb remains unchecked. Germline V gives CDR1 LGHNA, CDR2 YSLEER. The CDR3 has 15 residues. The CDR3 here is CASSQDGAPTDTQYF.

The chain uses TRBV28 and TRBJ2-5; without DNA, the TCRdb call of TRBD2 cannot be checked. CDR3 length equals 15 residues. Germline V gives CDR1 MDHEN, CDR2 SYDVKM. The CDR3: CASGASRPGQETQYF.

The V gene is TRBV2, the J gene TRBJ2-3; no DNA is available, so the TRBD1 call from TCRdb remains unchecked. The CDR3 covers 18 residues. The germline V gene encodes CDR1 SNHLY and CDR2 FYNNEI. The CDR3 here is CASTDPRQGTPSTDTQYF. Together with reference TRBV2 and TRBJ2-3, the CDR3 gives the full variable domain: EPEVTQTPSHQVTQMGQEVILRCVPISNHLYFYWYRQILGQKVEFLVSFYNNEISEKSEIFDDQFSVERPDGSNFTLKIRSTKLEDSAMYFCASTDPRQGTPSTDTQYFGPGTRLTVL.

The chain uses TRBV20-1 and TRBJ2-3; TCRdb outputs TRBD1, but without DNA this stays unchecked. The CDR3 length is 15 residues. Per germline, CDR1 DFQATT and CDR2 SNEGSKA (reference sequence). The CDR3 here is CSAPLGVGGTDTQYF.

The chain recombines TRBV20-1 with TRBJ1-4; the TCRdb D gene call, TRBD1, has no DNA to confirm it. The CDR3 spans 15 residues. The V gene's germline CDR1 is DFQATT and CDR2 SNEGSKA (reference sequence). The CDR3 loop is CSASTAGATNEKLFF.

The chain combines TRBV20-1 with TRBJ2-3; the D call of TRBD2 rests on TCRdb alone, since no DNA is present to check it. The CDR3 totals 16 residues. CDR1 DFQATT and CDR2 SNEGSKA come from the germline V gene (reference sequence). The CDR3 is CSARDERLDNPDTQYF.

The chain recombines TRBV7-9 with TRBJ2-3; checking the TCRdb D call of TRBD1 is not possible without DNA. Per the germline V gene, CDR1 is SEHNR and CDR2 is FQNEAQ (reference sequence). This CDR3 is built from 14 residues. The CDR3 here is CASRQGRSTDTQYF.

V and J are TRBV7-9 and TRBJ1-2; TCRdb returns TRBD1, unconfirmable since there is no DNA. This CDR3 has 15 residues. Germline CDR1 and CDR2: SEHNR and FQNEAQ (reference sequence). The CDR3 sequence: CASSRGQALDYGYTF.

The gene calls are TRBV24-1 and TRBJ2-1; no DNA is available, so the TRBD2 call from TCRdb remains unchecked. The germline V gene has CDR1 KGHDR and CDR2 SFDVKD. This CDR3 contains 17 residues. The CDR3 spells CATSDYSGKTLQYEQFF.

The CDR3 reads CASTYLRGDPNSPLHF. The chain joins TRBV6-1 to TRBJ1-6; TCRdb selects TRBD1, and the lack of DNA leaves this call unchecked. CDR3 size: 16 residues. Germline V gene data show CDR1 as MNHNS and CDR2 as SASEGT.

The chain couples TRBV20-1 to TRBJ2-7; TCRdb's assignment of TRBD1 cannot be checked, as there is no DNA. Germline assignment: CDR1 DFQATT and CDR2 SNEGSKA (reference sequence). The CDR3 is 14 amino acids. The CDR3: CSATPADSSYEQYF.

V usage is TRBV6-2 or TRBV6-3 and J usage is TRBJ2-2. CDR1 and CDR2 (germline): MNHEY, SVGEGT. The CDR3 is 14 amino acids. The CDR3 loop reads CASSGVKNTGELFF.

The gene calls are TRBV4-3 and TRBJ1-1; as DNA is missing, the TRBD1 call by TCRdb cannot be tested. The CDR3 contains 16 residues. CDR1 LGHNA and CDR2 YSLEER come from the germline V gene. The CDR3 here is CASSQDRAGLNTEAFF.

The CDR3 region is CAVASGNTIYF. J is TRBJ1-3 and V is TRBV10-2. The germline CDR1 and CDR2 sequences are WSHSY and SAAADI. CDR3 length equals 11 residues.

The chain has TRBV19 and TRBJ1-1; the TRBD1 assignment by TCRdb is unverifiable without DNA. The CDR3 contains 14 residues. Germline CDR1 and CDR2: LNHDA and SQIVND (reference sequence). CDR3 in amino acids: CASSISGQNTEAFF.

The genes are TRBV5-1 and TRBJ2-1. The germline V gene has CDR1 SGHRS and CDR2 YFSETQ. CDR3 size: 16 residues. This chain's CDR3 is CASSLSGSPSYNEQFF.

The CDR3 loop reads CASSHEISGANVLTF. The chain uses TRBV12-3 or TRBV12-4 and TRBJ2-6. This CDR3 has 15 amino acids.

The rearrangement joins TRBV10-3 to TRBJ2-4; without DNA, the TCRdb call of TRBD1 cannot be checked. CDR3 length: 15 residues. Germline V lookup: CDR1 ENHRY, CDR2 SYGVKD. CDR3 residues: CAISEANRGGNIQYF.

The chain combines TRBV4-3 with TRBJ1-5. The CDR3 extends over 15 amino acids. Germline V CDR1 and CDR2: LGHNA, YSLEER. CDR3 protein: CASSPGRNSNQPQHF.

This chain joins TRBV25-1 and TRBJ1-4; the D gene TCRdb calls, TRBD1, cannot be checked with no DNA. Germline V gene sequence: CDR1 MGHDK, CDR2 SYGVNS. The CDR3 is made up of 13 amino acids. CDR3: CASSRGTEEKLFF.

This chain uses TRBV5-4 with TRBJ1-1. Germline V gives CDR1 SGHNT, CDR2 YYREEE (reference sequence). CDR3 size: 14 residues. CDR3 sequence: CASSLGPLDTEAFF.

The V and J genes are TRBV12-3 or TRBV12-4 and TRBJ1-1. The CDR3 sequence is 16 residues long. CDR3 protein: CASSLGPITGNTEAFF.

V is TRBV27 and J is TRBJ1-3; as DNA is missing, the TRBD1 call by TCRdb cannot be tested. Germline V CDR1 and CDR2: MNHEY, SMNVEV (reference sequence). This CDR3 is 14 amino acids long. The CDR3 spells CASGYRDRGGTIYF.

The V gene is TRBV5-1, the J gene TRBJ2-1. Germline assignment: CDR1 SGHRS and CDR2 YFSETQ. The CDR3 covers 14 residues. This chain's CDR3 is CASAWTSGTNEQFF.